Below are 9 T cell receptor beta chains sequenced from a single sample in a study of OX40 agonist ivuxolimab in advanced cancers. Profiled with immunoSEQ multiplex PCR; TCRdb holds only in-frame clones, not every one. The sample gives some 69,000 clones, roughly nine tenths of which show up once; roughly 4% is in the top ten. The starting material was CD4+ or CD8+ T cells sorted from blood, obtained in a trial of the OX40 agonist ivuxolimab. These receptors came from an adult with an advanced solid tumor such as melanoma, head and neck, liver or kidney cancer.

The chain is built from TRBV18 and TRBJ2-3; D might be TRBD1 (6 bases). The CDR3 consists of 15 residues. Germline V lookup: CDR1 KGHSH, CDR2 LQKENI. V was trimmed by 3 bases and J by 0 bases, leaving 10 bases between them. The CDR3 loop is CASSPGQSSTDTQYF. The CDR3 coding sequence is TGTGCCAGCTCACCCGGACAGTCTAGCACAGATACGCAGTATTTT. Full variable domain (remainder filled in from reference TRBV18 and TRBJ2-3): NAGVMQNPRHLVRRRGQEARLRCSPMKGHSHVYWYRQLPEEGLKFMVYLQKENIIDESGMPKERFSAEFPKEGPSILRIQQVVRGDSAAYFCASSPGQSSTDTQYFGPGTRLTVL.

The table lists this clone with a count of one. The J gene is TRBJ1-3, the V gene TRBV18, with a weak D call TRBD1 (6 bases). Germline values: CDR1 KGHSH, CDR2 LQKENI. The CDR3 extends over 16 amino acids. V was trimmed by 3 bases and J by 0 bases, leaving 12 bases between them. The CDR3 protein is CASSPATGPSGNTIYF. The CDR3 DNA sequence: TGTGCCAGCTCACCGGCAACAGGGCCCTCTGGAAACACCATATATTTT.

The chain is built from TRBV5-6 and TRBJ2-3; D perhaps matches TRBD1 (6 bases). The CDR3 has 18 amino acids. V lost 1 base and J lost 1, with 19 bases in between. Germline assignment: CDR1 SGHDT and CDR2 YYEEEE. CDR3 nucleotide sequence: TGTGCCAGCAGCTTGTACCTGGGGGCCGAACTACGCACAGATACGCAGTATTTT. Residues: CASSLYLGAELRTDTQYF.

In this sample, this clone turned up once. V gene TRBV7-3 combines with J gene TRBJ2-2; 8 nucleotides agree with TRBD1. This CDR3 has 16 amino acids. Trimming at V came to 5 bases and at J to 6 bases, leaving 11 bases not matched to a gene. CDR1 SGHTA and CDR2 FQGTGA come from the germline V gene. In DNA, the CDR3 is TGTGCCAGCAGCCCGCAGCAGGGGGCGGTGGCCGGGGAGCTGTTTTTT. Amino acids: CASSPQQGAVAGELFF.

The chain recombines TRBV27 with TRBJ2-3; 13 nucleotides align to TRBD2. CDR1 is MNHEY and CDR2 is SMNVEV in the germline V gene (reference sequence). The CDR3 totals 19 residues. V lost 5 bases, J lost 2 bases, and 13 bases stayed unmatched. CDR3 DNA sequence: TGTGCCAGCAGTACAGGGGGACTAGCGGGGACCCCCTACACAGATACGCAGTATTTT. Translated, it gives CASSTGGLAGTPYTDTQYF.

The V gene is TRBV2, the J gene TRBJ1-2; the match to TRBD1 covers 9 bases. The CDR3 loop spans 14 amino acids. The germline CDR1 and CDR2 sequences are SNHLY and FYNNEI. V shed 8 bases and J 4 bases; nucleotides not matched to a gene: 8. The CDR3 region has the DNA TGTGCCAGCGGAAGACAGGGGGGATCCTATGGCTACACCTTC. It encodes CASGRQGGSYGYTF.

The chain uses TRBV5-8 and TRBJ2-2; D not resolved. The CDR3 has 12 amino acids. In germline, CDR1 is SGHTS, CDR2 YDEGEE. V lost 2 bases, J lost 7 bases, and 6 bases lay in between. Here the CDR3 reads CASSLTVGELFF. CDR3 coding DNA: TGTGCCAGCAGCTTAACGGTCGGGGAGCTGTTTTTT.

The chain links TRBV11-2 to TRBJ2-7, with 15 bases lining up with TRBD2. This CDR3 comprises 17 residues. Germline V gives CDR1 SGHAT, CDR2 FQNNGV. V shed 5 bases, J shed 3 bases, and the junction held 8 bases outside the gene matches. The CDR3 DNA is TGTGCCAGCAGCCCTGGGACTAGCGGGAGGAGGCTCTACGAGCAGTACTTC. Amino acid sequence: CASSPGTSGRRLYEQYF.

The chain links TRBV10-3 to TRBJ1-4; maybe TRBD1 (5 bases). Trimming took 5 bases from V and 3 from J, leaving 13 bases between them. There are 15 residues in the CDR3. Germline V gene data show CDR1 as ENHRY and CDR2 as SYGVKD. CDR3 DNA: TGTGCCATCAGTCGGGGCAGTCCCTCTAATGAAAAACTGTTTTTT. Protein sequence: CAISRGSPSNEKLFF.